Each of the 15 T cell receptor beta chains below was sequenced from the same sample in a study of blood T cell repertoires in COVID-19. Here immunoSEQ multiplex PCR was the method, and the copy in TCRdb shows in-frame clones only, minus some. The table has approximately 60,000 clones, roughly three quarters seen once; the top ten hold 14%. The sequenced sample consisted of peripheral blood. The receptors were gathered from a man in his fifties or sixties with COVID-19, enrolled during active disease.

The chain uses TRBV4-2 and TRBJ2-1; tentatively, D is TRBD1 (5 bases). Per germline, CDR1 LGHNA and CDR2 YNFKEQ. The CDR3 loop spans 15 amino acids. V dropped 3 bases and J dropped 9 bases, with 18 bases sitting between them. CDR3 in DNA: TGTGCCAGCAGCCAGGGGCTCCCCGAGCCGGGTGAGCAGTTCTTC. This encodes CASSQGLPEPGEQFF.

The rearrangement joins TRBV2 to TRBJ1-5; 8 nucleotides align to TRBD1. Germline assignment: CDR1 SNHLY and CDR2 FYNNEI. V shed 6 bases and J 5 bases; nucleotides not matched to a gene: 9. The CDR3 totals 15 residues. This CDR3 is CASRRTGQRDQPQHF. The CDR3, as DNA: TGTGCCAGCAGGCGGACAGGGCAAAGGGATCAGCCCCAGCATTTT.

This sequence joins TRBV18 and TRBJ2-7; 7 nucleotides match TRBD2. The CDR3 loop spans 14 amino acids. The germline CDR1 and CDR2 sequences are KGHSH and LQKENI. V gave up 4 bases and J gave up 5 bases; unmatched junction bases: 8. The CDR3 loop is CASSLIGGSDEQYF. CDR3 nucleotides: TGTGCCAGCTCACTCATTGGCGGGAGCGACGAGCAGTACTTC.

The chain has TRBV12-3 or TRBV12-4 and TRBJ1-2; 7 bases align to TRBD1. The trim removed 5 bases at V and 0 bases at J, leaving 0 bases unmatched. This CDR3 comprises 13 residues. CDR3 sequence (DNA): TGTGCCAGCAGTGGGACAGCTAACTATGGCTACACCTTC. Its protein is CASSGTANYGYTF.

A remark on this clone: Its ends do not fully match the called genes, so a read error is possible. The chain has TRBV10-1 and TRBJ2-5; D gene unclear. The length of the CDR3 is 11 residues. Germline lookup yields CDR1 WNHNN and CDR2 SYGVQD (reference sequence). The CDR3 is CVSTDKETQYF. The DNA for the CDR3 is TGCGTCAGCACCGACAAAGAGACCCAGTACTTC.

The chain carries TRBV30 and TRBJ1-2, with D possibly TRBD1 on 6 matching bases. Germline V CDR1 and CDR2: GTSNPN, SVGIG (reference sequence). V was trimmed by 5 bases and J by 1 base, leaving 14 bases between them. The CDR3 loop spans 14 amino acids. The CDR3 here is CAWGGQLINYGYTF. CDR3 sequence (DNA): TGTGCCTGGGGGGGACAACTCATTAACTATGGCTACACCTTC.

About this clone: Other DNA sequences in the same sample also yield this CDR3. The chain carries TRBV15 and TRBJ1-1; D remains ambiguous. Deletions cut 2 bases from V and 0 bases from J, with 4 bases between. The CDR3 runs to 13 residues. Looked up from germline, CDR1 is LNHNV and CDR2 is YYDKDF (reference sequence). The CDR3 here is CATSRPLNTEAFF. DNA for the CDR3: TGTGCCACCAGCAGACCTTTGAACACTGAAGCTTTCTTT.

The chain joins TRBV7-3 to TRBJ2-3; D gene unclear. This CDR3 contains 18 residues. Trimming took off 0 bases at V and 0 bases at J, with 16 bases between the two ends. Germline V lookup: CDR1 SGHTA, CDR2 FQGTGA. The DNA of the CDR3 is TGTGCCAGCAGCTTAACCCCTAGGCAGAGTACTAGCACAGATACGCAGTATTTT. The encoded protein is CASSLTPRQSTSTDTQYF.

This clone appeared a few times. The V gene is TRBV10-2, the J gene TRBJ2-3; D possibly corresponds to TRBD2 (5 bases). Germline V gene sequence: CDR1 WSHSY, CDR2 SAAADI. V was cut by 2 bases and J by 2 bases, with 14 bases left in between. The CDR3 runs to 16 residues. In DNA, the CDR3 is TGCGCCAGCAGTGAGGCTACTAGGGTGGTCACAGATACGCAGTATTTT. Protein sequence: CASSEATRVVTDTQYF.

J is TRBJ1-2 and V is TRBV2, with D uncertain. The CDR3 consists of 13 residues. CDR1 is SNHLY and CDR2 is FYNNEI in the germline V gene. Trimming pared 8 bases from V and 8 bases from J, leaving 18 bases between. CDR3 in DNA: TGTGCCAGCCTTGGGCCTTTTTCGTGGGGCTACACCTTC. Amino acid sequence: CASLGPFSWGYTF.

The chain is built from TRBV4-1 and TRBJ2-5, with 12 bases matching TRBD1. The CDR3 runs 15 residues. CDR1 and CDR2 (germline): MGHRA, YSYEKL. The CDR3 DNA reads as TGCGCTACAGCCAGGGGACAGGGGGCGGGTGAGACCCAGTACTTC. Its translation is CATARGQGAGETQYF.

This clone was observed a few times. The genes are TRBV24-1 and TRBJ1-2; TRBD1 agrees at 7 bases. The CDR3 runs 13 residues. V lost 7 bases to trimming and J lost 6 bases; unmatched junction nucleotides: 7. Germline CDR1 is KGHDR and CDR2 is SFDVKD. The CDR3: CATRATGNDGYTF. In DNA form, the CDR3 reads TGTGCCACCAGAGCGACAGGGAACGATGGCTACACCTTC.

The chain links TRBV28 to TRBJ1-1; 7 bases agree with TRBD1. Germline-derived CDR1 and CDR2 are MDHEN and SYDVKM. CDR3 length: 14 residues. The J segment lost 6 bases and the V segment lost 5 bases, leaving 9 bases of the junction unmatched. DNA for the CDR3: TGTGCCAGCAGTATCACAGGGGCGCAGGCTGAAGCTTTCTTT. Its translation: CASSITGAQAEAFF.

This clone was seen only a few times. The chain joins TRBV2 to TRBJ2-7; the D gene is possibly TRBD2 (5 bases). The CDR3 length is 14 residues. Deletions cut 7 bases from V and 4 bases from J, with 17 bases between. Germline V gene lookup returns CDR1 SNHLY and CDR2 FYNNEI. The CDR3 loop reads CASTFGRAIYEQYF. The CDR3 nucleotides are TGTGCCAGCACTTTCGGGCGGGCGATATACGAGCAGTACTTC.

The chain uses TRBV2 and TRBJ1-4; D not certain. Germline assignment: CDR1 SNHLY and CDR2 FYNNEI. The CDR3 consists of 15 residues. V lost 6 bases and J lost 7, with 18 bases in between. CDR3 loop: CASRGDGVPGEKLFF. The CDR3 coding sequence is TGTGCCAGCAGGGGAGACGGGGTCCCAGGTGAAAAACTGTTTTTT.